This note documents a single T cell receptor beta chain sequence. The J segment lost 2 bases and the V segment lost 0 bases, leaving 7 bases of the junction unmatched. This CDR3 has 17 amino acids. Germline V gene lookup returns CDR1 LGHNA and CDR2 YSLEER. This sample stems from a study of blood T cell repertoires in COVID-19. Looking at the study overall: Samples of COVID-19 (acute and convalescent) were obtained from the United States, Italy and Spain.

As processed by the authors: Reference gene primers were amplified, and this amplification served to estimate nucleated cell counts. Profiling relied on immunoSEQ multiplex PCR, and the TCRdb table lists in-frame clones only, not all of them. D and trimming come from the DNA, and the V and J calls and clone size come from that table. The repertoire holds approximately 300,000 clones, with about four fifths as singletons. The clonotype originates from a woman between 50 and 59 years old with acute or convalescent COVID-19. The V and J genes are TRBV4-3 and TRBJ2-3; 8 bases agree with TRBD2. Material: peripheral blood. This chain's CDR3 is CASSQDPLAGNTDTQYF. The CDR3 DNA follows: TGCGCCAGCAGCCAAGATCCCCTAGCGGGTAACACAGATACGCAGTATTTT.